This T cell receptor (beta chain) originates from a study of Ad26.COV2.S vaccination and SARS-CoV-2 variants. At the level of the study: Ad26.COV2.S arm of COV1001 included the donor. Ad26.COV2.S was injected intramuscularly once or twice, 56 days apart. Study-level points and caveats: There was reportedly substantial breadth in spike-specific CD8+ and CD4+ T cell responses after vaccination.

As for this clone: Its antigen is as yet unknown.

Treatment here: about 20 received Ad26.COV2.S at low or high dose, single or two shots; 5 received placebo; per-sample allocation not given. The samples were gathered on day 63 after the first injection of vaccine or placebo. Data came from immunoSEQ multiplex PCR; TCRdb stores just in-frame clones and leaves some out. This sample has 300,000 to 400,000 clones, with around 89% found just once. The source is a person aged 18-60 years who received the Ad26.COV2.S COVID-19 vaccine or a placebo. The sequencing here drew on peripheral blood, taken in a trial of Ad26.COV2.S vaccine versus placebo.

The DNA of the CDR3 is TGTGCCAGTAGTAAAGGGACTAGCGGCTCCCAAGAGACCCAGTACTTC. The encoded protein is CASSKGTSGSQETQYF. The chain carries TRBV19 and TRBJ2-5, with TRBD2 matching 11 bases. The V gene end was trimmed by 4 bases and the J gene end by 1 base; junction bases not matched to a gene: 5. The V gene's germline CDR1 is LNHDA and CDR2 SQIVND (reference sequence). The CDR3 is 16 residues long.